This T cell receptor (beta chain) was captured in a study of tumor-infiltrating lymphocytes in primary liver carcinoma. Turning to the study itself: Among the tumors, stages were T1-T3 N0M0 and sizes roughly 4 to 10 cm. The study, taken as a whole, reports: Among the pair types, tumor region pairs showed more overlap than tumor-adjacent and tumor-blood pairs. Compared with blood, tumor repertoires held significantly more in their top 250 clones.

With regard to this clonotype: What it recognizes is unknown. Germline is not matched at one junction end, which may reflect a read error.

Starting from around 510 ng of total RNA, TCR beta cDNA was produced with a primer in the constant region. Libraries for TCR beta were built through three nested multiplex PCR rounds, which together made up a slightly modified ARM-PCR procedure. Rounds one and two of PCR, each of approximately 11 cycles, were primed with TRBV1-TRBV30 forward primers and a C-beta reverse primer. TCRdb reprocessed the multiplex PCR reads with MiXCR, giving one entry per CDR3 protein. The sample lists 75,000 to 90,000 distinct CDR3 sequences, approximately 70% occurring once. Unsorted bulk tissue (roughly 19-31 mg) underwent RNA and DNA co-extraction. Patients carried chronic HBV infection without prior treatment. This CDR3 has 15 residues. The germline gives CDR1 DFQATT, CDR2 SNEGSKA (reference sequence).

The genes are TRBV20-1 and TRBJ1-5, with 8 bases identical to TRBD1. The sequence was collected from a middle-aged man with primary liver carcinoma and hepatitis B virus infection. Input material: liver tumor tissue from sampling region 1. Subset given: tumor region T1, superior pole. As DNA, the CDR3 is TGCAGCGCTAGCATCCCGGGACAGGGCAATCAGCCCCAGCATTTT. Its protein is CSASIPGQGNQPQHF.